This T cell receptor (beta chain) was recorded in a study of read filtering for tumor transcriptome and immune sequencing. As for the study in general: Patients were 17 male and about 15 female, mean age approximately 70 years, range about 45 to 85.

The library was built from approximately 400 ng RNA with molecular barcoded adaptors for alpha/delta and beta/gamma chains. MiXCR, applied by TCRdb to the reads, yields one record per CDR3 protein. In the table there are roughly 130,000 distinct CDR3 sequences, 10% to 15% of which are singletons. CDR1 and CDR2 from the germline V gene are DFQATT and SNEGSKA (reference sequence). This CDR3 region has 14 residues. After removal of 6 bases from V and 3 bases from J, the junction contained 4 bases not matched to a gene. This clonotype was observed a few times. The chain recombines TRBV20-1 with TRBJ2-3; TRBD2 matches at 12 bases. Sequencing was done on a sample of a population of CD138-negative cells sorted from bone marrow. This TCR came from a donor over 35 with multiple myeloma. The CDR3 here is CSALTSGRTDTQYF. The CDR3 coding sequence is TGCAGTGCGCTTACTAGCGGGAGGACAGATACGCAGTATTTT.